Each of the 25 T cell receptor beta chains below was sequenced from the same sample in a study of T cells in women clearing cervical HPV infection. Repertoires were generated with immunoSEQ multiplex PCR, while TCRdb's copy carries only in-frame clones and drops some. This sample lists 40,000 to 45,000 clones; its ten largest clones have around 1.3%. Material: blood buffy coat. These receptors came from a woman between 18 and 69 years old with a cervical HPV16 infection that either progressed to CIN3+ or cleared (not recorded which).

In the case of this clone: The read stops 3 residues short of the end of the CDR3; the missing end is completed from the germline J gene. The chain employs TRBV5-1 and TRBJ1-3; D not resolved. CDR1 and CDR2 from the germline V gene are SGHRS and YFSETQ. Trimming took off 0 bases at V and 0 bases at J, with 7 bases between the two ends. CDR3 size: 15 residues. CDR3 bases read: TGCGCCAGCAGCTTGGAACAGTTCTCTGGAAACACC. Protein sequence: CASSLEQFSGNT. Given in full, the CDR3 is CASSLEQFSGNTIYF.

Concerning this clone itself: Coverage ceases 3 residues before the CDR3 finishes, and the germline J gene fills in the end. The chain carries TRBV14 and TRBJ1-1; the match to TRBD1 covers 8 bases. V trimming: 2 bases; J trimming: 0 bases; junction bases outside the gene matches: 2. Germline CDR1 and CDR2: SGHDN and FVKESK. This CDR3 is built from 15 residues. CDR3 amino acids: CASSQRTGMNTEAFF. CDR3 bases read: TGTGCCAGCAGCCAAAGGACAGGGATGAACACTGAA. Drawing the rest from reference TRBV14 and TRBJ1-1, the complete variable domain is EAGVTQFPSHSVIEKGQTVTLRCDPISGHDNLYWYRRVMGKEIKFLLHFVKESKQDESGMPNNRFLAERTGGTYSTLKVQPAELEDSGVYFCASSQRTGMNTEAFFGQGTRLTVV.

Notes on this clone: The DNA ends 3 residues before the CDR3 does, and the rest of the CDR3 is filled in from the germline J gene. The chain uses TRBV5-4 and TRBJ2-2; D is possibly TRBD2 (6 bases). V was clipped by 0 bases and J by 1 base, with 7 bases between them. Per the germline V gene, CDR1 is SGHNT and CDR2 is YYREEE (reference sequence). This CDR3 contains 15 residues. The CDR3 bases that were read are TGTGCCAGCAGCTTGGGGCGGGGGAACACCGGGGAG. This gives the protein CASSLGRGNTGE. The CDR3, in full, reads CASSLGRGNTGELFF. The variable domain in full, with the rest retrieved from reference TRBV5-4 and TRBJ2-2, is ETGVTQSPTHLIKTRGQQVTLRCSSQSGHNTVSWYQQALGQGPQFIFQYYREEENGRGNFPPRFSGLQFPNYSSELNVNALELDDSALYLCASSLGRGNTGELFFGEGSRLTVL.

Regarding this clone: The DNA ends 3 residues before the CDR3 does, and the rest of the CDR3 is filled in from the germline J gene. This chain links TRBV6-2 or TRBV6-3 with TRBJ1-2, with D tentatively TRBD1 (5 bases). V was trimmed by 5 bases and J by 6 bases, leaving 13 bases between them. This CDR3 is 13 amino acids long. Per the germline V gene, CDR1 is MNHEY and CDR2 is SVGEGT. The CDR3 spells CASSRLGGDGYTF. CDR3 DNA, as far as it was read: TGTGCCAGCAGTCGCCTGGGAGGGGATGGC.

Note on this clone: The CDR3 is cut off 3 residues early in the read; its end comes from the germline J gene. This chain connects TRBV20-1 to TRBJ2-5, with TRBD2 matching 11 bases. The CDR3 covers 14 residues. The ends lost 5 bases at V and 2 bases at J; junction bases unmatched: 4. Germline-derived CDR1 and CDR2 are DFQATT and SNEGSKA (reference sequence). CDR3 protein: CSAERLAGQETQYF. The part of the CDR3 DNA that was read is TGCAGTGCTGAGCGACTAGCGGGACAAGAGACC.

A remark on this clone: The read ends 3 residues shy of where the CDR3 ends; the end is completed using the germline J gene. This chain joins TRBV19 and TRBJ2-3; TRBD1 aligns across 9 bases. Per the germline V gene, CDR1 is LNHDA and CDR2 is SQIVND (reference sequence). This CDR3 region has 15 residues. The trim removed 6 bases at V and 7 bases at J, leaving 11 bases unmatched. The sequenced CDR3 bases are TGTGCCAGTAGCCCGGGACAGGGACCGATTAATACG. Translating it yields CASSPGQGPINT. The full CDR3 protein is CASSPGQGPINTQYF.

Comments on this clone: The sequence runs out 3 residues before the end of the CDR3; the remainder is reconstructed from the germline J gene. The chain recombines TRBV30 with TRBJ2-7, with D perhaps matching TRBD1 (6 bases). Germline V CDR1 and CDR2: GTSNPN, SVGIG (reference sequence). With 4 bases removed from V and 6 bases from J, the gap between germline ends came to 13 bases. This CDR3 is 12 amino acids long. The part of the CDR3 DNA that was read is TGTGCCTGGACCAGGACAGTAGGCGAG. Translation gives CAWTRTVGE. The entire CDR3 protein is CAWTRTVGEQYF.

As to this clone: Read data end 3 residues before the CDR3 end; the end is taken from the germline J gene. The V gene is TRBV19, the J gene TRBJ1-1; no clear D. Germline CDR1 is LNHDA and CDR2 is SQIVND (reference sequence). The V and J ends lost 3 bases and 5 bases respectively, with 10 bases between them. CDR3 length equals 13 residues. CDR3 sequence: CASSMTFWTEAFF. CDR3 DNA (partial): TGTGCCAGTAGTATGACATTTTGGACTGAA.

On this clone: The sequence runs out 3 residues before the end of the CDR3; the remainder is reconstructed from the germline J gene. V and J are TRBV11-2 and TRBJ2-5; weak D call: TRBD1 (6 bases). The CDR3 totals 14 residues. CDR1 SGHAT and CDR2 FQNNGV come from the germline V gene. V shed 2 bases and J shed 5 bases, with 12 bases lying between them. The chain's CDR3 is CASSLTGTSETQYF. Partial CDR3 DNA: TGTGCCAGCAGCTTAACCGGGACATCTGAGACC. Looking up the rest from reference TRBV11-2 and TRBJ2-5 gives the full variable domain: EAGVAQSPRYKIIEKRQSVAFWCNPISGHATLYWYQQILGQGPKLLIQFQNNGVVDDSQLPKDRFSAERLKGVDSTLKIQPAKLEDSAVYLCASSLTGTSETQYFGPGTRLLVL.

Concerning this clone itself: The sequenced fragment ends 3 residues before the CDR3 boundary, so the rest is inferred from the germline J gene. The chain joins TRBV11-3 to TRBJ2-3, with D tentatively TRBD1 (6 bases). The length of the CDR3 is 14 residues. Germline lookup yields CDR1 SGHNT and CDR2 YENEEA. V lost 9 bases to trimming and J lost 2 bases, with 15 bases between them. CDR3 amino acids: CASRGGQNTDTQYF. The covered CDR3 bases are TGTGCCAGTCGTGGCGGACAGAACACAGATACG.

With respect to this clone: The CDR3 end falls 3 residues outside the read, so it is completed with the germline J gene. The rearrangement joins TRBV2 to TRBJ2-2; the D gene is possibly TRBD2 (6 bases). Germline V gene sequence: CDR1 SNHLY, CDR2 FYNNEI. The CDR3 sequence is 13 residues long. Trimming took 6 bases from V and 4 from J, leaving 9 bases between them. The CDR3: CASRASATGELFF. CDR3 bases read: TGTGCCAGCAGAGCTAGCGCCACCGGGGAG.

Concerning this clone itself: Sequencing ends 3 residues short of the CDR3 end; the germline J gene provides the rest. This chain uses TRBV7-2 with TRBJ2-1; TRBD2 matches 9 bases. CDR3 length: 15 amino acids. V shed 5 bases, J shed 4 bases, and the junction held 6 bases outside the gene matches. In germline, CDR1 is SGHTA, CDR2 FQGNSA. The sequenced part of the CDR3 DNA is TGTGCCAGCAGCCCGGGTAGCGGGAGATACAATGAG. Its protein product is CASSPGSGRYNE. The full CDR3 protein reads CASSPGSGRYNEQFF.

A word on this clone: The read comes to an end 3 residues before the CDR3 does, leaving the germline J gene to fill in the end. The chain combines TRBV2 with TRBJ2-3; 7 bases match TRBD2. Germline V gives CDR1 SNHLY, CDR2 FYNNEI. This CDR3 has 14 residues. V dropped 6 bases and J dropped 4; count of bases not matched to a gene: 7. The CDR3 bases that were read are TGTGCCAGCAGCCGCAGGACTAGTTCAGATACG. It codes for CASSRRTSSDT. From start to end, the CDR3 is CASSRRTSSDTQYF. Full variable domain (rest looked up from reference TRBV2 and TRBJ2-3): EPEVTQTPSHQVTQMGQEVILRCVPISNHLYFYWYRQILGQKVEFLVSFYNNEISEKSEIFDDQFSVERPDGSNFTLKIRSTKLEDSAMYFCASSRRTSSDTQYFGPGTRLTVL.

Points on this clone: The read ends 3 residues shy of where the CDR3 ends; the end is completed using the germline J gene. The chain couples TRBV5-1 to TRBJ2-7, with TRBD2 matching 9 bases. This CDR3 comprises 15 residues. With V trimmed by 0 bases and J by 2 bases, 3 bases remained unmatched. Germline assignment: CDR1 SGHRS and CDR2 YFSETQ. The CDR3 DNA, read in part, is TGCGCCAGCAGCTTGGCTAGCGGGGATACCTACGAG. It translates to CASSLASGDTYE. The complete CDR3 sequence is CASSLASGDTYEQYF.

This CDR3 is CASSLAPSGANNEQFF. The CDR3 DNA, read in part, is TGCGCCAGCAGCTTGGCCCCTAGCGGGGCTAACAATGAG. The rearrangement joins TRBV5-1 to TRBJ2-1; the match to TRBD2 covers 9 bases. The CDR3 end is not reached by the read, which stops 3 residues before it; the germline J gene fills it in. The CDR3 covers 16 residues. Trimming removed 0 bases from V and 5 bases from J; junction bases left unmatched: 6. The germline CDR1 and CDR2 sequences are SGHRS and YFSETQ.

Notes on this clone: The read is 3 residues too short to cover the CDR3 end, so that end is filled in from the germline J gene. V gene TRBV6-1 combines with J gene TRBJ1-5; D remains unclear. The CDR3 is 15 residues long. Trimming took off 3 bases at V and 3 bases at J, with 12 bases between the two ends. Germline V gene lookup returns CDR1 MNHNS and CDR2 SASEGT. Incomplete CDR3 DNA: TGTGCCAGCAGTGATTTTAGTACAGTCAATCAGCCC. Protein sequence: CASSDFSTVNQP. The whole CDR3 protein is CASSDFSTVNQPQHF.

This CDR3 is CSAPRLAGLQETQYF. CDR3 DNA, as far as it was read: TGCAGTGCCCCTCGACTAGCGGGGTTACAAGAGACC. This chain joins TRBV20-1 and TRBJ2-5, with 11 bases fitting TRBD2. The CDR3 end lies 3 residues beyond the end of the read and is filled in from the germline J gene. Germline CDR1 reads DFQATT; CDR2 reads SNEGSKA (reference sequence). The ends lost 6 bases at V and 2 bases at J; junction bases unmatched: 8. The CDR3 length is 15 residues.

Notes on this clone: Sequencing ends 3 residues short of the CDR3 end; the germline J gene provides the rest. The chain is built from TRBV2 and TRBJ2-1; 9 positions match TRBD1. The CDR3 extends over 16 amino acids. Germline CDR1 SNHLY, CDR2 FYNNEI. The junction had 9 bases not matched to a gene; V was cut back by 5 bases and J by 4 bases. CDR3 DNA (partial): TGTGCCAGCAGTACATTGGACAGGGGAAGGTACAATGAG. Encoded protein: CASSTLDRGRYNE. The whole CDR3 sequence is CASSTLDRGRYNEQFF. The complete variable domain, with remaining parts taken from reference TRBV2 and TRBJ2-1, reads EPEVTQTPSHQVTQMGQEVILRCVPISNHLYFYWYRQILGQKVEFLVSFYNNEISEKSEIFDDQFSVERPDGSNFTLKIRSTKLEDSAMYFCASSTLDRGRYNEQFFGPGTRLTVL.

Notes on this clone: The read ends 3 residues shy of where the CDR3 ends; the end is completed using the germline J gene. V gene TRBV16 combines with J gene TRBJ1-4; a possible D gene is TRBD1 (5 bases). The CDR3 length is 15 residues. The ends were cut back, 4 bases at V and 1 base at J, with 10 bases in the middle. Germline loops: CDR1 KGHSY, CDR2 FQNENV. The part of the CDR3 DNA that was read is TGTGCCAGCAGCCCGCCGCAGGGAACTAATGAAAAA. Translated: CASSPPQGTNEK. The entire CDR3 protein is CASSPPQGTNEKLFF.

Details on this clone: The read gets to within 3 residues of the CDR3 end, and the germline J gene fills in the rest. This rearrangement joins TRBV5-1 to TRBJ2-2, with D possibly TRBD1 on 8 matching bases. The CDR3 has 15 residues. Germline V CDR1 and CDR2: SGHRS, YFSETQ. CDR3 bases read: TGCGCCAGCAGCTGGAACAGGGGGGGGGATGAAAAG. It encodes CASSWNRGGDEK. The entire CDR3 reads CASSWNRGGDEKLFF.

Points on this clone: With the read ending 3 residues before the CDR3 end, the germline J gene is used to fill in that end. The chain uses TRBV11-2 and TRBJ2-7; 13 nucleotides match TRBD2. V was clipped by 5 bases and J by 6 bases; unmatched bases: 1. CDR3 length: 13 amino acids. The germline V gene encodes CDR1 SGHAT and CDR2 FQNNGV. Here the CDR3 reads CASSRTSGSEQYF. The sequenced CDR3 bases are TGTGCCAGCAGCCGGACTAGCGGGAGCGAG.

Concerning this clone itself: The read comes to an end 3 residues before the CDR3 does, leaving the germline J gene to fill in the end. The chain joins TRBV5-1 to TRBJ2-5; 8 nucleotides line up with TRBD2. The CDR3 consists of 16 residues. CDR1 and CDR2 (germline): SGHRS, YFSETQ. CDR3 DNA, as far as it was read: TGCGCCAGCAGCTTGGCCGGGACTAGTTGGGGGGCCACC. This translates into CASSLAGTSWGAT. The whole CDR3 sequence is CASSLAGTSWGATQYF.

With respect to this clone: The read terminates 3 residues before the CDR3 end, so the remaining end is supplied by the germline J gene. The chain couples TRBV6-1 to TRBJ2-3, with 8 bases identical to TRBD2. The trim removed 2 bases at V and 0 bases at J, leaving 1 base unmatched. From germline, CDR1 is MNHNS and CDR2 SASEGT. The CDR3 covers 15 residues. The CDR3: CASSELAGSTDTQYF. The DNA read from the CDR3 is TGTGCCAGCAGTGAACTAGCGGGTAGCACAGATACG.

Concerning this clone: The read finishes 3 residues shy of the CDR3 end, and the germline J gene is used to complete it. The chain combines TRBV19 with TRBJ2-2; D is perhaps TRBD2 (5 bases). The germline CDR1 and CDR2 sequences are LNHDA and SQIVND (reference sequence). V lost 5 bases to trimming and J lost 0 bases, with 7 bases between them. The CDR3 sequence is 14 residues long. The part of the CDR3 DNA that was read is TGTGCCAGTAGTTTACTAGCGAACACCGGGGAG. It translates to CASSLLANTGE. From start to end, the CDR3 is CASSLLANTGELFF.

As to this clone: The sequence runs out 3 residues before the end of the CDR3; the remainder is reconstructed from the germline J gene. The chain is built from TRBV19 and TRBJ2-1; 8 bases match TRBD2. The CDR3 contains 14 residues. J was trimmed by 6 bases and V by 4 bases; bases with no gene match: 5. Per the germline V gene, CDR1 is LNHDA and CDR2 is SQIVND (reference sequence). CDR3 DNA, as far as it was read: TGTGCCAGTAGTAGGAAGGGGACTAGCAATGAG. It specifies CASSRKGTSNE. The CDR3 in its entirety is CASSRKGTSNEQFF.